What follows are 21 T cell receptor beta chains derived from one specimen sequenced in a study of response to subunit inactivated influenza vaccine. TCRdb itself ran the RT-PCR reads through MiXCR, one entry per CDR3 protein. Here the sample spans just over 300,000 distinct CDR3 sequences, 22% being singletons. The sample in question was PBMCs from blood, obtained 21 months after vaccination. These TCRs come from a man in his fifties or sixties who received an inactivated influenza vaccine.

The sample holds a few counts of this clonotype. The chain couples TRBV6-5 to TRBJ2-7, with 7 bases that match TRBD2. In germline, CDR1 is MNHEY, CDR2 SVGAGI. The V gene end was trimmed by 0 bases and the J gene end by 3 bases; junction bases not matched to a gene: 11. The CDR3 totals 17 residues. CDR3 amino acids: CASSYSYNARGDYEQYF. The CDR3 region has the DNA TGTGCCAGCAGTTACTCCTACAATGCCCGGGGGGACTACGAGCAGTACTTC.

This clonotype was counted a few times. J is TRBJ1-3 and V is TRBV28, with D possibly matching TRBD1 (6 bases). CDR1 and CDR2 from the germline V gene are MDHEN and SYDVKM. The CDR3 length is 15 residues. The V gene lost 6 bases and the J gene lost 2 bases, with 14 bases spanning the gap. The CDR3 region is CASRVGGLTGNTIYF. DNA of the CDR3: TGTGCCAGCAGGGTAGGGGGACTTACTGGAAACACCATATATTTT.

This chain joins TRBV4-1 and TRBJ2-1, with 14 bases aligning to TRBD2. Trimming took 4 bases from V and 4 from J; bases not matched to a gene: 3. CDR3 size: 16 residues. CDR1 and CDR2 (germline): MGHRA, YSYEKL. Here the CDR3 reads CASSPRLAGGYNEQFF. For the CDR3, the DNA is TGCGCCAGCAGCCCACGACTAGCGGGGGGGTACAATGAGCAGTTCTTC.

This clonotype was counted only a few times. The chain joins TRBV11-2 to TRBJ2-2; tentatively, D is TRBD2 (7 bases). Germline assignment: CDR1 SGHAT and CDR2 FQNNGV. The CDR3 totals 17 residues. Trimming took off 5 bases at V and 4 bases at J, with 20 bases between the two ends. In nucleotides, the CDR3 is TGTGCCAGCAGCCTCGTAAGGGGGAGCGGGGTCACCGGGGAGCTGTTTTTT. It is translated as CASSLVRGSGVTGELFF.

This clonotype was counted only a few times. The chain joins TRBV20-1 to TRBJ2-1, with D tentatively TRBD1 (6 bases). Germline lookup yields CDR1 DFQATT and CDR2 SNEGSKA (reference sequence). With 7 bases removed from V and 0 bases from J, the gap between germline ends came to 13 bases. The CDR3 runs 14 residues. The CDR3 region is CSGVTGSSYNEQFF. The CDR3 nucleotides are TGCAGTGGGGTTACAGGGAGCTCCTACAATGAGCAGTTCTTC.

This chain joins TRBV7-2 and TRBJ2-7; 11 bases match TRBD2. Germline V gives CDR1 SGHTA, CDR2 FQGNSA. This CDR3 is built from 14 residues. V was clipped by 2 bases and J by 5 bases; unmatched bases: 2. CDR3 loop: CASSLLAGGHEQYF. CDR3 in DNA: TGTGCCAGCAGCTTACTAGCGGGAGGTCACGAGCAGTACTTC.

In this sample, this clonotype turned up many times. The chain is built from TRBV28 and TRBJ1-2, with a weak D call TRBD1 (6 bases). From germline, CDR1 is MDHEN and CDR2 SYDVKM. V lost 5 bases, J lost 3 bases, and 22 bases lay in between. The CDR3 is made up of 17 amino acids. The CDR3 region is CASSTPLKKTGDYGYTF. The CDR3 region has the DNA TGTGCCAGCAGTACGCCGCTTAAAAAGACAGGTGACTATGGCTACACCTTC.

Points on this clonotype: One end of the junction does not line up with germline, which may come from a read error. This chain connects TRBV7-8 to TRBJ2-7; tentatively, D is TRBD1 (5 bases). CDR1 is SGHVS and CDR2 is FQNEAQ in the germline V gene. CDR3 length equals 13 residues. The CDR3 DNA sequence: TGTGCCAGCAGCTTAGCGCAACAGGCCCCACTGAACTTC. Protein: CASSLAQQAPLNF.

In this sample, this clonotype turned up a few times. The chain uses TRBV7-6 and TRBJ2-5, with 12 bases matching TRBD2. Looked up from germline, CDR1 is SGHVS and CDR2 is FNYEAQ. The CDR3 loop spans 16 amino acids. V lost 5 bases to trimming and J lost 0 bases; unmatched junction nucleotides: 4. The DNA of the CDR3 is TGTGCCAGCAGCCATTGGACTAGCGGGGACCAAGAGACCCAGTACTTC. It translates to CASSHWTSGDQETQYF. The complete variable domain, with remaining parts taken from reference TRBV7-6 and TRBJ2-5, reads GAGVSQSPRYKVTKRGQDVALRCDPISGHVSLYWYRQALGQGPEFLTYFNYEAQQDKSGLPNDRFSAERPEGSISTLTIQRTEQRDSAMYRCASSHWTSGDQETQYFGPGTRLLVL.

The gene calls are TRBV12-3 or TRBV12-4 and TRBJ2-2, with 11 bases identical to TRBD2. Unmatched junction bases numbered 15, after V lost 5 bases and J lost 7 bases. This CDR3 region has 18 residues. CDR3 sequence reads: CASSPSEASGRYGGELFF. The DNA of the CDR3 is TGTGCCAGCAGTCCCTCGGAGGCTAGCGGGAGGTATGGCGGGGAGCTGTTTTTT.

The sample holds a few counts of this clonotype. The chain combines TRBV15 with TRBJ1-5; 7 bases are shared with TRBD1. V trimming: 8 bases; J trimming: 0 bases; junction bases outside the gene matches: 1. The length of the CDR3 is 13 residues. The germline V gene encodes CDR1 LNHNV and CDR2 YYDKDF (reference sequence). The CDR3: CATGTASNQPQHF. Here the CDR3 DNA reads TGTGCCACCGGGACAGCTAGCAATCAGCCCCAGCATTTT.

The chain recombines TRBV10-2 with TRBJ2-7; the match to TRBD2 covers 8 bases. The CDR3 runs to 15 residues. CDR1 and CDR2 (germline): WSHSY, SAAADI. V gave up 5 bases and J gave up 3 bases; unmatched junction bases: 9. The CDR3: CASSQGSGVYYEQYF. In nucleotides, the CDR3 is TGCGCCAGCAGTCAGGGTAGCGGGGTGTACTACGAGCAGTACTTC.

This clonotype was seen more than once but under ten times. The chain combines TRBV7-2 with TRBJ1-2; 10 positions match TRBD1. After removal of 4 bases from V and 8 bases from J, the junction contained 7 bases not matched to a gene. Germline V gene data show CDR1 as SGHTA and CDR2 as FQGNSA. The CDR3 length is 14 residues. CDR3 sequence (DNA): TGTGCCAGCAGCTCGGGACAGGGGCCGAGAGGCTACACCTTC. This gives the protein CASSSGQGPRGYTF. Complete variable domain (other parts from reference TRBV7-2 and TRBJ1-2): GAGVSQSPSNKVTEKGKDVELRCDPISGHTALYWYRQSLGQGLEFLIYFQGNSAPDKSGLPSDRFSAERTGGSVSTLTIQRTQQEDSAVYLCASSSGQGPRGYTFGSGTRLTVV.

The chain couples TRBV6-2 or TRBV6-3 to TRBJ1-5; the D is unclear. CDR3 length: 12 residues. The germline V and J ends were trimmed by 6 bases and 7 bases, with 10 bases remaining between them. Germline CDR1 reads MNHEY; CDR2 reads SVGEGT. CDR3 sequence reads: CASREGLQPQHF. CDR3 DNA sequence: TGTGCCAGCAGGGAGGGTTTGCAGCCCCAGCATTTT.

This clonotype has a handful of counts. This chain connects TRBV28 to TRBJ1-3; D is unclear. Trimming removed 1 base from V and 0 bases from J, with 10 bases in between. CDR1 and CDR2 (germline): MDHEN, SYDVKM. This CDR3 spans 16 amino acids. DNA for the CDR3: TGTGCCAGCAGTTTATCCCTACAAGTCTCTGGAAACACCATATATTTT. Protein: CASSLSLQVSGNTIYF.

This clonotype was recorded a few times. The V gene is TRBV14, the J gene TRBJ1-1, with D uncertain. This CDR3 contains 15 residues. From germline, CDR1 is SGHDN and CDR2 FVKESK. The ends were cut back, 0 bases at V and 0 bases at J, with 8 bases in the middle. CDR3 sequence reads: CASSQEGGLNTEAFF. In nucleotides, the CDR3 is TGTGCCAGCAGCCAAGAGGGCGGCTTGAACACTGAAGCTTTCTTT.

This clonotype was observed a handful of times. The genes are TRBV20-1 and TRBJ2-1; TRBD2 might be the D (6 bases). Germline assignment: CDR1 DFQATT and CDR2 SNEGSKA (reference sequence). V was shortened by 1 base and J by 9 bases, with 22 bases between the two germline ends. The CDR3 extends over 16 amino acids. Here the CDR3 DNA reads TGCAGTGCTAGAGTGGGACTCCCGCAAAACCGCGTTGAGCAGTTCTTC. As protein: CSARVGLPQNRVEQFF.

This clonotype was seen only a few times. V gene TRBV4-3 combines with J gene TRBJ1-1; D unresolved. Trimming stripped 0 bases from V and 4 bases from J, with 9 bases between. The length of the CDR3 is 14 residues. Per the germline V gene, CDR1 is LGHNA and CDR2 is YSLEER. In DNA form, the CDR3 reads TGCGCCAGCAGCCAAGAGGTTGCTGGCACTGAAGCTTTCTTT. It encodes CASSQEVAGTEAFF.

In this sample, this clonotype turned up a few times. The gene calls are TRBV12-3 or TRBV12-4 and TRBJ1-5, with D perhaps TRBD1 (6 bases). Between the trimmed V and J ends, which lost 1 base and 7 bases, there was a span of 17 bases. This CDR3 region has 16 residues. The CDR3: CASSLVFMGGSQPQHF. In DNA form, the CDR3 reads TGTGCCAGCAGTTTAGTATTTATGGGGGGCTCGCAGCCCCAGCATTTT.

V is TRBV20-1 and J is TRBJ1-6, with TRBD1 identical over 9 bases. The CDR3 length is 17 residues. The junction had 3 bases not matched to a gene; V was cut back by 0 bases and J by 0 bases. From germline, CDR1 is DFQATT and CDR2 SNEGSKA (reference sequence). The CDR3 reads CSARDKDRGSYNSPLHF. The CDR3 bases are TGCAGTGCTAGAGATAAGGACAGGGGCTCCTATAATTCACCCCTCCACTTT.

The DNA for the CDR3 is TGTGCCAGCAGAAAAATGGCCGAGCAGTACTTC. This encodes CASRKMAEQYF. The chain combines TRBV6-2 or TRBV6-3 with TRBJ2-7; D remains ambiguous. The V end was cut by 6 bases, the J end by 6 bases, with 9 bases between. Germline V gene data show CDR1 as MNHEY and CDR2 as SVGEGT. The CDR3 runs to 11 residues.